The present T cell receptor (beta chain) was sequenced within a study of OX40 agonist ivuxolimab in advanced cancers. Regarding the study as a whole: Averaging showed that CD8+ T cells had more expanded clones than CD4+ did. Clonal expansion by week 6 occurred in CD4+ and CD8+ blood T cells (at 0.1 to 3.0 mg/kg).

As to this clone: Antigen unknown.

The data were produced by immunoSEQ multiplex PCR, yet TCRdb's version contains in-frame clones alone and is incomplete. Of roughly 35,000 clones listed, about 81% were seen once; the top ten hold about a fifth. Peripheral blood came from all dose cohorts at three timepoints. The CDR3 is 16 residues long. In germline, CDR1 is SQVTM, CDR2 ANQGSEA. After removal of 3 bases from V and 0 bases from J, the junction contained 2 bases not matched to a gene. The chain joins TRBV29-1 to TRBJ2-1, with TRBD2 matching 13 bases. The receptor was isolated from an adult with an advanced solid tumor such as melanoma, head and neck, liver or kidney cancer. The sample in question was CD4+ or CD8+ T cells sorted from blood, obtained in a trial of the OX40 agonist ivuxolimab. The DNA for the CDR3 is TGCAGCGTTGAGCGGACTAGCGGGGGCTCCTACAATGAGCAGTTCTTC. Translating it yields CSVERTSGGSYNEQFF.